These 6 T cell receptor beta chains were sequenced from one sample in a study of blood T cell repertoires in COVID-19. The method was immunoSEQ multiplex PCR; TCRdb's version includes in-frame clones alone and lacks a portion of them. The top ten hold roughly 9.3% of the sample, which has 50,000 to 70,000 clones, about 80% seen once. The sequenced sample was peripheral blood. These receptors all come from an elderly man with COVID-19, enrolled during active disease.

The chain has TRBV29-1 and TRBJ1-5; 10 bases match TRBD1. The CDR3 consists of 14 residues. V shed 8 bases and J 3 bases; nucleotides not matched to a gene: 7. Germline V gene sequence: CDR1 SQVTM, CDR2 ANQGSEA. The DNA of the CDR3 is TGCAGCTGTTCCGGGACAGGGGACAATCAGCCCCAGCATTTT. It encodes CSCSGTGDNQPQHF.

V usage is TRBV10-3 and J usage is TRBJ2-1; 13 bases match TRBD2. CDR3 length: 18 residues. Looked up from germline, CDR1 is ENHRY and CDR2 is SYGVKD. The V gene end was trimmed by 6 bases and the J gene end by 7 bases; junction bases not matched to a gene: 15. CDR3 bases: TGTGCCATCAGACAGGGGGCGAAACTAGCGGGAGGGCCTAATGAGCAGTTCTTC. Translation: CAIRQGAKLAGGPNEQFF.

This chain uses TRBV28 with TRBJ2-3; 7 nucleotides align to TRBD1. This CDR3 has 18 amino acids. V lost 6 bases to trimming and J lost 2 bases; unmatched junction nucleotides: 17. Germline V CDR1 and CDR2: MDHEN, SYDVKM. CDR3 DNA: TGTGCCAGCAGGGCCCGACAGGGCGAACTCCGCTTCACAGATACGCAGTATTTT. It is translated as CASRARQGELRFTDTQYF.

This clone was detected once. V usage is TRBV11-2 and J usage is TRBJ2-3, with D perhaps TRBD2 (5 bases). The V and J ends lost 1 base and 2 bases respectively, with 13 bases between them. The CDR3 has 16 amino acids. Looked up from germline, CDR1 is SGHAT and CDR2 is FQNNGV. CDR3 in DNA: TGTGCCAGCAGCTTAGTTGTGACTATAACCACAGATACGCAGTATTTT. Amino acid sequence: CASSLVVTITTDTQYF.

The rearrangement uses TRBV12-3 or TRBV12-4 and TRBJ1-2; D is uncertain. The CDR3 contains 13 residues. V was shortened by 8 bases and J by 8 bases, with 18 bases between the two germline ends. CDR3 protein: CASSHSPGRGYTF. The CDR3 coding sequence is TGTGCCAGCTCCCATAGCCCGGGGAGGGGCTACACCTTC.

This sequence joins TRBV30 and TRBJ1-5, with a possible D match to TRBD1 (6 bases). This CDR3 contains 11 residues. The germline CDR1 and CDR2 sequences are GTSNPN and SVGIG (reference sequence). Trimming removed 1 base at V and 11 bases at J, with 9 bases between. The CDR3 nucleotides read TGTGCCTGGAGTGAAACAGGGACCCAGCATTTT. This codes for CAWSETGTQHF.